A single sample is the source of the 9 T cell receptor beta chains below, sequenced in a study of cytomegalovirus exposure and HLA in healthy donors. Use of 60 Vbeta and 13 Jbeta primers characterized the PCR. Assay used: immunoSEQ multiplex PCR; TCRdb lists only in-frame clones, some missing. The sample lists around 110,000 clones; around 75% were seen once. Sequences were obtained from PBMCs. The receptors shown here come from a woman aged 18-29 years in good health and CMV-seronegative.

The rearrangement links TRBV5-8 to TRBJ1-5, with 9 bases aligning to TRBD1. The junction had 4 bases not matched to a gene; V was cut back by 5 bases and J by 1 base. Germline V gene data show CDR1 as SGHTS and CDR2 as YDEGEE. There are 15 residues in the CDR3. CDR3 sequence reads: CASRGQGRSNQPQHF. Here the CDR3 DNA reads TGTGCCAGCAGGGGACAGGGCCGGAGCAATCAGCCCCAGCATTTT.

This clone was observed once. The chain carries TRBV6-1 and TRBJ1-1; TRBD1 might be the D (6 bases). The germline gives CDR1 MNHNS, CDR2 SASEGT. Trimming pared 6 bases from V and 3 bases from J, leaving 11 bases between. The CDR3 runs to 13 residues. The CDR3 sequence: CASRPTGYTEAFF. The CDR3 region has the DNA TGTGCCAGCAGACCCACAGGGTACACTGAAGCTTTCTTT.

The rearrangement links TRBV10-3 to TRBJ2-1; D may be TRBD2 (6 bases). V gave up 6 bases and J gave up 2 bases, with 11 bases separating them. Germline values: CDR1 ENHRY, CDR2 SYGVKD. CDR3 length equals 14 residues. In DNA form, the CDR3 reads TGTGCCATCAGGGCGGGGAGCACCTACAATGAGCAGTTCTTC. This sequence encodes CAIRAGSTYNEQFF.

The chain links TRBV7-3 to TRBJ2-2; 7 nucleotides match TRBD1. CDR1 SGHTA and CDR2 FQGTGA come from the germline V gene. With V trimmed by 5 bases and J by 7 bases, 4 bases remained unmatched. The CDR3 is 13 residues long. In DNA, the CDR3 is TGTGCCAGCAGCCTCGGGACAGTCGGGGAGCTGTTTTTT. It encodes CASSLGTVGELFF. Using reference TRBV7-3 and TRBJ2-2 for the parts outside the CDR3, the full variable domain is GAGVSQTPSNKVTEKGKYVELRCDPISGHTALYWYRQSLGQGPEFLIYFQGTGAADDSGLPNDRFFAVRPEGSVSTLKIQRTERGDSAVYLCASSLGTVGELFFGEGSRLTVL.

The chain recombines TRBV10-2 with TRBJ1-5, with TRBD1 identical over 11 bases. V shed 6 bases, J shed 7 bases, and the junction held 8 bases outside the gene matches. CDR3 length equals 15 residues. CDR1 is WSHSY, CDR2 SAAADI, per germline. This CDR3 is CASRRTGGFDQPQHF. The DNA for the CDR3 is TGCGCCAGCAGAAGGACAGGGGGCTTTGACCAGCCCCAGCATTTT.

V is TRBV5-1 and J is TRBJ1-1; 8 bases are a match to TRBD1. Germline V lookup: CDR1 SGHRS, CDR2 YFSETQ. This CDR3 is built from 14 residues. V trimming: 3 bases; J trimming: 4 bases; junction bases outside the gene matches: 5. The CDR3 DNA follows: TGCGCCAGCAGCTCCTCTACAGGGGGCACTGAAGCTTTCTTT. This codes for CASSSSTGGTEAFF. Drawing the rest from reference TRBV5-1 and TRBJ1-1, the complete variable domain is KAGVTQTPRYLIKTRGQQVTLSCSPISGHRSVSWYQQTPGQGLQFLFEYFSETQRNKGNFPGRFSGRQFSNSRSEMNVSTLELGDSALYLCASSSSTGGTEAFFGQGTRLTVV.

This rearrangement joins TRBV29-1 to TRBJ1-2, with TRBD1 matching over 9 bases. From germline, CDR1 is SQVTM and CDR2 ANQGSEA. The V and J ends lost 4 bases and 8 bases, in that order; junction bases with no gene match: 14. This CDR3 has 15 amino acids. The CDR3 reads CSVVGYRGLYDGYTF. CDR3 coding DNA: TGCAGCGTTGTGGGATACAGGGGGCTTTACGACGGCTACACCTTC. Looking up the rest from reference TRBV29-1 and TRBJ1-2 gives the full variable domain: SAVISQKPSRDICQRGTSLTIQCQVDSQVTMMFWYRQQPGQSLTLIATANQGSEATYESGFVIDKFPISRPNLTFSTLTVSNMSPEDSSIYLCSVVGYRGLYDGYTFGSGTRLTVV.

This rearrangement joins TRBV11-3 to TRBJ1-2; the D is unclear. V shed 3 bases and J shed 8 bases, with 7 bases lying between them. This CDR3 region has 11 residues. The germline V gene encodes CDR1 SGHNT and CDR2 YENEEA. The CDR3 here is CASSFGWGYTF. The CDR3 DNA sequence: TGTGCCAGCAGCTTCGGGTGGGGCTACACCTTC.

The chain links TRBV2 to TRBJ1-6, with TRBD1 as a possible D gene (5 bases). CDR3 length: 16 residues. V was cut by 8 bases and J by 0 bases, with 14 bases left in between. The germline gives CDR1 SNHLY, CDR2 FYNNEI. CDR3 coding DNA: TGTGCCAGCGCTCCTCCGGGACTCTCCTATAATTCACCCCTCCACTTT. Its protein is CASAPPGLSYNSPLHF.